This T cell receptor beta chain originates from a study of control samples from healthy donors and cancer patients. V was trimmed by 2 bases and J by 4 bases, leaving 13 bases between them. Germline CDR1 and CDR2: SGHDT and YYEEEE. The CDR3 loop spans 14 amino acids. The table came from immunoSEQ multiplex PCR; TCRdb's copy has only in-frame clones and leaves some out. The sample includes 120,000 to 150,000 clones, 75% to 90% of them seen just once. Specimen: blood. This chain joins TRBV5-6 and TRBJ2-7; tentatively, D is TRBD1 or TRBD2 (5 bases each). The receptor's source is a man aged 25 to 40 in good health. The CDR3 protein is CASSFRGSVYEQYF. In DNA, the CDR3 is TGTGCCAGCAGCTTCCGGGGCTCTGTGTACGAGCAGTACTTC.